The rows below give T cell receptor beta chains drawn from one sample of a study of identical twins. TCRdb reprocessed the 5' RACE reads with MiXCR, giving one entry per CDR3 protein. The table includes a few hundred thousand distinct CDR3 sequences, 7% to 9.5% detected once. The specimen was naive T cells sorted from blood. The origin of the receptors is a woman in her forties or fifties in good health. CDR3s include the opening cysteine and the closing phenylalanine or tryptophan. Fields, in order: clone size, J gene, D gene, V gene, CDR3 protein, CDR3 DNA. The D gene is left open where the match is weak. Clone size, where shown, is once, few, many, or a class for clones that have expanded.

-	TRBJ2-1	-	TRBV29-1	CSVQSGRLFGNEQFF	TGCAGCGTTCAGTCTGGGCGACTGTTTGGCAATGAGCAGTTCTTC
many	TRBJ1-1	-	TRBV29-1	CSVLYAEAFF	TGCAGCGTTTTATACGCTGAAGCTTTCTTT
-	TRBJ2-7	TRBD2	TRBV6-6	CASSRLTSGNEQYF	TGTGCCAGCAGCAGACTGACTAGCGGAAACGAGCAGTACTTC
few	TRBJ2-3	TRBD1	TRBV18	CASSPAQPGQNTQYF	TGTGCCAGCTCACCGGCGCAACCGGGACAGAATACGCAGTATTTT
-	TRBJ1-2	-	TRBV12-3/TRBV12-4	CASSLRTVTNYGYTF	TGTGCCAGCAGTCTCCGGACGGTAACTAACTATGGCTACACCTTC
-	TRBJ2-1	-	TRBV5-5	CASTTGESSYNEQFF	TGTGCCAGCACGACGGGAGAGAGCTCCTACAATGAGCAGTTCTTC
many	TRBJ1-5	TRBD1	TRBV14	CASSKTGDLQPQHF	TGTGCCAGCAGCAAGACAGGGGATTTACAGCCCCAGCATTTT
many	TRBJ2-2	-	TRBV7-3	CASSPTLQGTGELFF	TGTGCCAGCAGCCCAACGCTACAGGGAACCGGGGAGCTGTTTTTT
few	TRBJ2-2	TRBD2	TRBV29-1	CSVGGGRVNTGELFF	TGCAGCGTTGGAGGCGGGAGGGTGAACACCGGGGAGCTGTTTTTT
-	TRBJ1-5	-	TRBV6-6	CASSSRPSNQPQHF	TGTGCCAGCAGTTCCCGGCCCAGCAATCAGCCCCAGCATTTT
few	TRBJ2-1	-	TRBV12-3/TRBV12-4	CASKSYHNEQFF	TGTGCCAGCAAGAGTTACCACAATGAGCAGTTCTTC
few	TRBJ1-1	-	TRBV25-1	CASSERDTEAFF	TGTGCCAGCAGTGAACGGGACACTGAAGCTTTCTTT
-	TRBJ2-3	-	TRBV7-9	CASSLVWQETDTQYF	TGTGCCAGCAGCTTAGTTTGGCAGGAGACAGATACGCAGTATTTT
-	TRBJ2-5	-	TRBV20-1	CSYRGGETQYF	TGCAGTTACAGGGGAGGGGAGACCCAGTACTTC
many	TRBJ1-5	-	TRBV5-1	CASSLWGSPDQPQHF	TGCGCCAGCAGCTTGTGGGGGTCGCCCGATCAGCCCCAGCATTTT
few	TRBJ2-3	-	TRBV4-1	CASSFVGDTQYF	TGCGCCAGCAGCTTTGTGGGAGATACGCAGTATTTT
many	TRBJ1-6	-	TRBV20-1	CSARDTSSSYNSPLHF	TGCAGTGCTAGAGATACCTCCAGCTCCTATAATTCACCCCTCCACTTT
many	TRBJ2-5	TRBD1	TRBV7-6	CASSRGTEETQYF	TGTGCCAGCAGCAGAGGGACAGAAGAGACCCAGTACTTC
few	TRBJ2-5	TRBD2	TRBV12-3/TRBV12-4	CASSWGGLAGVTQETQYF	TGTGCCAGCAGTTGGGGGGGACTAGCGGGAGTAACCCAAGAGACCCAGTACTTC
-	TRBJ1-1	TRBD1	TRBV16	CASSQGQGLRNTEAFF	TGTGCCAGCAGCCAGGGACAGGGGCTACGGAACACTGAAGCTTTCTTT
many	TRBJ2-1	-	TRBV7-9	CASRQFLGLPSGEQFF	TGTGCCAGCAGGCAATTTCTTGGTCTCCCCTCCGGTGAGCAGTTCTTC
few	TRBJ2-5	-	TRBV9	CASSVGAEDRTQYF	TGTGCCAGCAGCGTAGGAGCGGAAGACCGGACCCAGTACTTC
-	TRBJ2-1	-	TRBV25-1	CASSGLDDVEQFF	TGTGCCAGCAGTGGACTAGATGACGTTGAGCAGTTCTTC
-	TRBJ2-1	-	TRBV5-1	CASRGTTSRNEQFF	TGCGCCAGCAGAGGGACGACTAGTCGCAATGAGCAGTTCTTC
few	TRBJ2-5	-	TRBV5-1	CASSLASGQETQYF	TGCGCCAGCAGCTTGGCCTCGGGGCAAGAGACCCAGTACTTC